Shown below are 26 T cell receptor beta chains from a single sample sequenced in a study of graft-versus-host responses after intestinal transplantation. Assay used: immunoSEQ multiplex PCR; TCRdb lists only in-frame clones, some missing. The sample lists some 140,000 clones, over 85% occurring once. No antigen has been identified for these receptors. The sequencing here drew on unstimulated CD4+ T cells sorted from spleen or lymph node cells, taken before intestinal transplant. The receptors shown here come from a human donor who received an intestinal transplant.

In DNA form, the CDR3 reads TGTGCCAGCAAGCCAGGGGACCTGTTCGGGGAGCTGTTTTTT. Translated, it gives CASKPGDLFGELFF. The chain uses TRBV2 and TRBJ2-2; a possible D gene is TRBD1 (6 bases). The CDR3 contains 14 residues. Germline values: CDR1 SNHLY, CDR2 FYNNEI. V was trimmed by 7 bases and J by 7 bases, leaving 16 bases between them.

CDR3 in DNA: TGTGCCAGCAGCTTGATGGGCAGGGGAGCCTATGGCTACACCTTC. It specifies CASSLMGRGAYGYTF. The J gene is TRBJ1-2, the V gene TRBV5-8; TRBD1 is a possible D gene (6 bases). Germline CDR1 is SGHTS and CDR2 is YDEGEE. V was trimmed by 1 base and J by 4 bases, leaving 14 bases between them. The CDR3 sequence is 15 residues long.

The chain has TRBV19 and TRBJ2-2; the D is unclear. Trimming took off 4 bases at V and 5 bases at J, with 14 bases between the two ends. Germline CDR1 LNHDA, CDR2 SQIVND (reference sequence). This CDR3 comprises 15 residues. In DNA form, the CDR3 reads TGTGCCAGTAGTAGGGCGGCCCTGAGGACCGGGGAGCTGTTTTTT. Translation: CASSRAALRTGELFF.

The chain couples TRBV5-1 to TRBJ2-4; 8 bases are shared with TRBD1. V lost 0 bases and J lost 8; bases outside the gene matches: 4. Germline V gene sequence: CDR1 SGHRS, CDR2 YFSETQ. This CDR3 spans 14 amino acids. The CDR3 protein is CASSLAGQGDIQYF. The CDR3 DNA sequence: TGCGCCAGCAGCTTGGCCGGACAGGGCGACATTCAGTACTTC.

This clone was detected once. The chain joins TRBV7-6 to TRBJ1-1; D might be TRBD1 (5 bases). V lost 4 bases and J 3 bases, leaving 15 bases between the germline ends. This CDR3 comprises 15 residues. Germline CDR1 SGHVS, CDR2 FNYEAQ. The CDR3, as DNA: TGTGCCAGCAGCTCCCGGGGCCGAGGGGACACTGAAGCTTTCTTT. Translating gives CASSSRGRGDTEAFF.

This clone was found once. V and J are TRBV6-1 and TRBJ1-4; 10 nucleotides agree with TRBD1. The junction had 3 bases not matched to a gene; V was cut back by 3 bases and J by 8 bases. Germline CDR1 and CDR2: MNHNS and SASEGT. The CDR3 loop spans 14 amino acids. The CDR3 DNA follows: TGTGCCAGCAGTGAGGGACAGGGGAGGGAAAAACTGTTTTTT. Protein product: CASSEGQGREKLFF.

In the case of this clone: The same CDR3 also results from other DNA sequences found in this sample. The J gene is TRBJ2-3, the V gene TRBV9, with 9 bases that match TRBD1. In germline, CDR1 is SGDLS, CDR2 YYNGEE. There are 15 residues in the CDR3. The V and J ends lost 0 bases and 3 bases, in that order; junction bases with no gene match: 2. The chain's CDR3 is CASSVEGTGTDTQYF. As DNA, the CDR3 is TGTGCCAGCAGCGTAGAGGGGACAGGGACAGATACGCAGTATTTT.

The DNA of the CDR3 is TGCAGCGTTTCCCGGGACTCCTACGAGCAGTACTTC. Encoded protein: CSVSRDSYEQYF. The rearrangement uses TRBV29-1 and TRBJ2-7; TRBD2 is a possible D gene (5 bases). V shed 5 bases and J shed 0 bases, with 8 bases lying between them. Per the germline V gene, CDR1 is SQVTM and CDR2 is ANQGSEA. This CDR3 has 12 residues.

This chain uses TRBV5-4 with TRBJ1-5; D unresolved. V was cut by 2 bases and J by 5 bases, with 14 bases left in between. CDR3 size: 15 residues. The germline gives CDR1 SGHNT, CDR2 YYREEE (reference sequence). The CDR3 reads CASSLRPDRDQPQHF. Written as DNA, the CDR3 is TGTGCCAGCAGCTTAAGGCCGGACCGAGATCAGCCCCAGCATTTT.

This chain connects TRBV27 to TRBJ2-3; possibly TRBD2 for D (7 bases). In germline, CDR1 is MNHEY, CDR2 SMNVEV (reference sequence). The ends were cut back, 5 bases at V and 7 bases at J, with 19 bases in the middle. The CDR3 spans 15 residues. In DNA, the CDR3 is TGTGCCAGCAGTCCTGGGAGGGGGGGTTTGCATACGCAGTATTTT. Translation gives CASSPGRGGLHTQYF.

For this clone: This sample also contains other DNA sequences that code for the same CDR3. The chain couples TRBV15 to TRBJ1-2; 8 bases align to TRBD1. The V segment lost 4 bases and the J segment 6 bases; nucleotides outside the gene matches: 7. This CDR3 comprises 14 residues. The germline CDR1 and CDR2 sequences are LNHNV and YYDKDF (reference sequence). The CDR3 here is CATSILGQVDGYTF. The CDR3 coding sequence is TGTGCCACCAGCATCTTGGGACAGGTCGATGGCTACACCTTC.

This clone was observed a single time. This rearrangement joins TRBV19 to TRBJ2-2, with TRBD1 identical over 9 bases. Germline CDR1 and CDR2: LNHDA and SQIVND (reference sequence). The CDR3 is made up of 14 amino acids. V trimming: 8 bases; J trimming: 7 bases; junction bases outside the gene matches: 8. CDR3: CASETGGAGGELFF. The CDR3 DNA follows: TGTGCCAGTGAAACAGGGGGCGCCGGCGGGGAGCTGTTTTTT.

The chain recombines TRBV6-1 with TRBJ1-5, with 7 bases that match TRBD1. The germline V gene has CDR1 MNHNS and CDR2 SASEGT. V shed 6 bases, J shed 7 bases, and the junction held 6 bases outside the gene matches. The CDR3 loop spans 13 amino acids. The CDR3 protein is CASRTGEKQPQHF. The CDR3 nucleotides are TGTGCCAGCAGAACAGGGGAAAAACAGCCCCAGCATTTT.

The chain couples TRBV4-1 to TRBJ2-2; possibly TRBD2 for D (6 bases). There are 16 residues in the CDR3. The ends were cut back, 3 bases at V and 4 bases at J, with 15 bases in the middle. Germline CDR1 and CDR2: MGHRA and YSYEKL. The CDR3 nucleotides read TGCGCCAGCAGCCACGGACTACCTCGGATCACCGGGGAGCTGTTTTTT. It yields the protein CASSHGLPRITGELFF.

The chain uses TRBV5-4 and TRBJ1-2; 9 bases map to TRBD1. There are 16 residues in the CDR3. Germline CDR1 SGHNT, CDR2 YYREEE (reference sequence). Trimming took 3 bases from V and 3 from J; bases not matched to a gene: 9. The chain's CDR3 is CASSSALRDRDYGYTF. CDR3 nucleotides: TGTGCCAGCAGCTCCGCCCTCCGGGACAGGGACTATGGCTACACCTTC. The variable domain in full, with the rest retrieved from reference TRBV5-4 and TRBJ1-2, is ETGVTQSPTHLIKTRGQQVTLRCSSQSGHNTVSWYQQALGQGPQFIFQYYREEENGRGNFPPRFSGLQFPNYSSELNVNALELDDSALYLCASSSALRDRDYGYTFGSGTRLTVV.

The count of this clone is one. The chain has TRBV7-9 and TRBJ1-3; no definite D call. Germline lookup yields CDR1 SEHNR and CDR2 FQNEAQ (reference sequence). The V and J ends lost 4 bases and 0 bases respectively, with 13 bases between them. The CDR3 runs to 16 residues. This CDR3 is CASSSQPLTSGNTIYF. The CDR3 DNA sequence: TGTGCCAGCAGCTCCCAACCGCTGACCTCTGGAAACACCATATATTTT.

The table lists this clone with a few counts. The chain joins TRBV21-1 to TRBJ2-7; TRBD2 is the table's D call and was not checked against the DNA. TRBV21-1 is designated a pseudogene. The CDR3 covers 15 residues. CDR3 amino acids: CASSKYLGCCCEQYF. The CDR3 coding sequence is TGTGCCAGCAGCAAATATCTCGGGTGTTGTTGCGAGCAGTACTTC.

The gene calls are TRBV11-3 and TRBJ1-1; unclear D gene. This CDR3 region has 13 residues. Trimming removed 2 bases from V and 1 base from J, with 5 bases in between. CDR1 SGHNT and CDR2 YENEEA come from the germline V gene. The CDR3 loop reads CASSLHGNTEAFF. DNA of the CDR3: TGTGCCAGCAGCTTACATGGGAACACTGAAGCTTTCTTT.

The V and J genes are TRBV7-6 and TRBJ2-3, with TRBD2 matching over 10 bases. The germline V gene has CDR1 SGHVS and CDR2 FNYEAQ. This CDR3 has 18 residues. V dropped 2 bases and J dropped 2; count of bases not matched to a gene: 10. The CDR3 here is CASSLSGWSGGVTDTQYF. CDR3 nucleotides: TGTGCCAGCAGCTTAAGCGGGTGGAGCGGGGGGGTCACAGATACGCAGTATTTT.

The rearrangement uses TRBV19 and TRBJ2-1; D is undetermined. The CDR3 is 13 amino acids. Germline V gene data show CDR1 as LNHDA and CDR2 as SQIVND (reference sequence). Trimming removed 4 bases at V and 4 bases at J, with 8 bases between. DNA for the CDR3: TGTGCCAGTAGTACCTCCCGATACAATGAGCAGTTCTTC. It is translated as CASSTSRYNEQFF.

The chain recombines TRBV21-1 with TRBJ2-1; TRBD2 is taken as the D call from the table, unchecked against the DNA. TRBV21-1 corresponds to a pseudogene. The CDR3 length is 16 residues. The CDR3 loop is CASSNILAGTYNEQFF. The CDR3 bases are TGTGCCAGCAGCAATATACTAGCGGGGACATACAATGAGCAGTTCTTC.

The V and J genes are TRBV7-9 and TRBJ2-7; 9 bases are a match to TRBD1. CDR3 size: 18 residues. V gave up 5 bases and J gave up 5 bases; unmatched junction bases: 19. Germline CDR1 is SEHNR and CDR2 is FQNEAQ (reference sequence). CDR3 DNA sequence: TGTGCCAGCAGCCTCAGTGGGGATCGGGACAGGGTGTTCCACGAGCAGTACTTC. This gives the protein CASSLSGDRDRVFHEQYF.

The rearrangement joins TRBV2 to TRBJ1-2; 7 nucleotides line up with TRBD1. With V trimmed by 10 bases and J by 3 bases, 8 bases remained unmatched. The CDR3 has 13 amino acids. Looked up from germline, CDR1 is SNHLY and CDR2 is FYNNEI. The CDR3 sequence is CATRLGQDYGYTF. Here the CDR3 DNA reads TGTGCCACCAGACTAGGACAGGACTATGGCTACACCTTC.

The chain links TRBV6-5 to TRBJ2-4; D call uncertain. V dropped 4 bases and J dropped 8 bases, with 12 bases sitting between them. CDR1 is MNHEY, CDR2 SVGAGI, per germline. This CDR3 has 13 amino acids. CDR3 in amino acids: CASSLGRWDIQYF. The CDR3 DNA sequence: TGTGCCAGCAGTTTGGGCAGGTGGGACATTCAGTACTTC.

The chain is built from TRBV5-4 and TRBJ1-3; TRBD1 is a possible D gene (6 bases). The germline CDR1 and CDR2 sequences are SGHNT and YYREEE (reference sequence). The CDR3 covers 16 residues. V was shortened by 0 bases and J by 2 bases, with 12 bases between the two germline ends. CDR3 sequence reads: CASSLGAGVPGNTIYF. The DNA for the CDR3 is TGTGCCAGCAGCTTGGGAGCAGGGGTGCCTGGAAACACCATATATTTT.

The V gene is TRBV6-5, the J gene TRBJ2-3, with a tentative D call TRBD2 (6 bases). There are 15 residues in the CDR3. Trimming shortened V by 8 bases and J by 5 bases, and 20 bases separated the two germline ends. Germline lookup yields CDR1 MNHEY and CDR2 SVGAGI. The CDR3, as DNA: TGTGCCAGCGGGCGGGGTGGCCGGAGGGTAGATACGCAGTATTTT. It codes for CASGRGGRRVDTQYF.